The following is a T cell receptor (beta chain) sequence with its context. Antigen: not known. Only healthy Caucasians were included as donors. V lost 1 base and J lost 3, with 13 bases in between. The CDR3 sequence is 15 residues long. The germline gives CDR1 SGHDN, CDR2 FVKESK. Template switching added a universal primer site, and cDNA bore unique molecular identifiers. One entry per CDR3 protein, called by TCRdb with MiXCR from the 5' RACE reads. The sample lists around 240,000 distinct CDR3 sequences; over 9.5% were seen once. This sample was taken from a study of identical twins. Findings and limits, study-wide: Modelling approaches yielded underestimates of out-of-frame TCR alpha sharing between monozygotic twins.

The source material was memory T cells sorted from blood. The chain combines TRBV14 with TRBJ2-7; D remains ambiguous. This sequence originates from a man aged 45-65 years in good health. The CDR3 region is CASSQGSLAGYEQYF. Written as DNA, the CDR3 is TGTGCCAGCAGCCAAGGGAGTCTTGCAGGCTACGAGCAGTACTTC.